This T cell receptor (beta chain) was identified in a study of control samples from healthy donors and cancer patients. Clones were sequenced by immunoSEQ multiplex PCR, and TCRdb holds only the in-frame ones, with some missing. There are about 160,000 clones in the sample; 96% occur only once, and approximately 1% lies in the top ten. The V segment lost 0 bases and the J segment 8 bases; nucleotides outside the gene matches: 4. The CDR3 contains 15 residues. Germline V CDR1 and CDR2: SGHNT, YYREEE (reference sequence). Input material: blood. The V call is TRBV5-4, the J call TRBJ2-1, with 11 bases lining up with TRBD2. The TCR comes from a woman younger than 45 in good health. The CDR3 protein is CASSLELAGVDEQFF. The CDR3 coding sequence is TGTGCCAGCAGCTTGGAACTAGCGGGAGTCGATGAGCAGTTCTTC.